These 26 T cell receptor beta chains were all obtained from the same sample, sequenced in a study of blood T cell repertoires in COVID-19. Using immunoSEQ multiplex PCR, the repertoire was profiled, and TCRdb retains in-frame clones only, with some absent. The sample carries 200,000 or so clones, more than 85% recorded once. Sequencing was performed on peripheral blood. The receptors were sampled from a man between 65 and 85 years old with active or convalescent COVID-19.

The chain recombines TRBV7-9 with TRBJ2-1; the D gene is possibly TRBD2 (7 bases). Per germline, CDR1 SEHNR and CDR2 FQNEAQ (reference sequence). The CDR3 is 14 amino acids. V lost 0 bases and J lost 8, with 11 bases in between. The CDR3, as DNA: TGTGCCAGCAGCTTAGCGGGGGGGCCGCATGAGCAGTTCTTC. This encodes CASSLAGGPHEQFF.

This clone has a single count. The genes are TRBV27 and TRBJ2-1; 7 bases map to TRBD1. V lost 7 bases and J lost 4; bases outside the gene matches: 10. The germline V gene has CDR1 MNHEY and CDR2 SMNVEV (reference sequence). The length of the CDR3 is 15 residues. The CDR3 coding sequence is TGTGCCAGCACTTCAGGGGGTATGGGATACAATGAGCAGTTCTTC. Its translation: CASTSGGMGYNEQFF.

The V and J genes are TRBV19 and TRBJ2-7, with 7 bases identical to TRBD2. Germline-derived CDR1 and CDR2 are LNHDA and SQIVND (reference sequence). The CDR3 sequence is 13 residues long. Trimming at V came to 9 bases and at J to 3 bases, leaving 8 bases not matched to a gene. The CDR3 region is CASSLGTNYEQYF. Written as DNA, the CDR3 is TGTGCCAGCTCTCTCGGGACTAACTACGAGCAGTACTTC.

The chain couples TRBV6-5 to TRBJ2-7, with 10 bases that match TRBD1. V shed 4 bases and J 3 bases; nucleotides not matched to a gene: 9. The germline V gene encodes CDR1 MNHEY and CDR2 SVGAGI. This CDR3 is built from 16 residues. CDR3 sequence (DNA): TGTGCCAGCAGTTTCTTTCGGACAGGGGGGATCTACGAGCAGTACTTC. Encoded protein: CASSFFRTGGIYEQYF.

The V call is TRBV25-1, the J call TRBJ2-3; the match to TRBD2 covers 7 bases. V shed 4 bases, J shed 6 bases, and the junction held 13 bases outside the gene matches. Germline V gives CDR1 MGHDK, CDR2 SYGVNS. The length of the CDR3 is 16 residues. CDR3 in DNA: TGTGCCAGCAGTGGGGGACGGTGGGAGGGCCTGGATACGCAGTATTTT. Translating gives CASSGGRWEGLDTQYF.

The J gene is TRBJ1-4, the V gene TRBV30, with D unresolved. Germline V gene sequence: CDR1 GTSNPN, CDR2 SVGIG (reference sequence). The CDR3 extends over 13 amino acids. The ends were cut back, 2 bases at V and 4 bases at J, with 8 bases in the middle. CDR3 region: CAWSPTYNEKLFF. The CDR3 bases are TGTGCCTGGAGTCCCACCTATAATGAAAAACTGTTTTTT.

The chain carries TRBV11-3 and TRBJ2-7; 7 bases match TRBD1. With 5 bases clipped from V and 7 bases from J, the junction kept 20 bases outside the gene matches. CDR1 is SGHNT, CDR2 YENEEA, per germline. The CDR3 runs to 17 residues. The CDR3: CASSHRTSGTAPKEQYF. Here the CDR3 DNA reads TGTGCCAGCAGCCACCGTACCTCCGGGACAGCACCAAAGGAGCAGTACTTC. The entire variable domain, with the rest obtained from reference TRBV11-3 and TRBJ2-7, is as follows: EAGVVQSPRYKIIEKKQPVAFWCNPISGHNTLYWYLQNLGQGPELLIRYENEEAVDDSQLPKDRFSAERLKGVDSTLKIQPAELGDSAVYLCASSHRTSGTAPKEQYFGPGTRLTVT.

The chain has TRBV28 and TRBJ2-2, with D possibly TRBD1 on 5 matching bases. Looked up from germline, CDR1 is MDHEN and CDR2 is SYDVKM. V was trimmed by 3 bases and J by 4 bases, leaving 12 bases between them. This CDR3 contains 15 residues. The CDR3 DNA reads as TGTGCCAGCAGTTTCTTGGGAACAGGCACCGGGGAGCTGTTTTTT. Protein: CASSFLGTGTGELFF.

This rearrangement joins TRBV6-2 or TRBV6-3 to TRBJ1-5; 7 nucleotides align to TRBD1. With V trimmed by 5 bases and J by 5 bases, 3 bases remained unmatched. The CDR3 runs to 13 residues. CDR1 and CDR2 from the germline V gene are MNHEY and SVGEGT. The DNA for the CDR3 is TGTGCCAGCAGTGACAGGGAAGATCAGCCCCAGCATTTT. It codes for CASSDREDQPQHF.

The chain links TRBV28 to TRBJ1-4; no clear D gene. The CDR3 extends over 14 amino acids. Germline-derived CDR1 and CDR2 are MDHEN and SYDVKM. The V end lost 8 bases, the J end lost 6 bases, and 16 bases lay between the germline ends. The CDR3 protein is CASGIEGGDEKLFF. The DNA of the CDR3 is TGTGCCAGCGGCATCGAAGGAGGCGATGAAAAACTGTTTTTT.

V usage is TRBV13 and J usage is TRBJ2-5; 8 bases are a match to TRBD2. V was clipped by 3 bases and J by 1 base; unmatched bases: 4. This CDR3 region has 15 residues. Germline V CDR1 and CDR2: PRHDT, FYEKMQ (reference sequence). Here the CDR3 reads CASSLGGGIQETQYF. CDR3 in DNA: TGTGCCAGCAGCTTGGGCGGGGGGATCCAAGAGACCCAGTACTTC.

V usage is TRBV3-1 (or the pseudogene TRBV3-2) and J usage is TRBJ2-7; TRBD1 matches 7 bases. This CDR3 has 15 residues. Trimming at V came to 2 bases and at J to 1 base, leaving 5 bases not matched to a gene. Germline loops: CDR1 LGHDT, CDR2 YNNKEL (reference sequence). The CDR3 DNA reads TGTGCCAGCAGCCAACTTCCGGGACAGTCCTACGAGCAGTACTTC. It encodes CASSQLPGQSYEQYF.

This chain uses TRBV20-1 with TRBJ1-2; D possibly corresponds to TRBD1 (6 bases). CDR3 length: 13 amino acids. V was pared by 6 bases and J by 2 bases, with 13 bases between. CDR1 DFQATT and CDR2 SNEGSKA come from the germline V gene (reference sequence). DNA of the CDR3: TGCAGTGCGAGTAGACAGGCCAACTATGGCTACACCTTC. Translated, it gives CSASRQANYGYTF.

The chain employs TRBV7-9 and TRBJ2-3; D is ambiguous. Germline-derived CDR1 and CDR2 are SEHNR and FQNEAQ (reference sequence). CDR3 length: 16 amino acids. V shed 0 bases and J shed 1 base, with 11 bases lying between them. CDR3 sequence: CASSLAGHSGTDTQYF. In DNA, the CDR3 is TGTGCCAGCAGCTTAGCGGGCCACTCGGGCACAGATACGCAGTATTTT.

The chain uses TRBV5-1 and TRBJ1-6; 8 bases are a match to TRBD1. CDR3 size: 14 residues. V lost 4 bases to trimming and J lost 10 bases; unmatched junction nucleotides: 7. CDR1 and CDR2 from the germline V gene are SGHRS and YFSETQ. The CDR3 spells CASSPDRGGSPLHF. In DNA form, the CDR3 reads TGCGCCAGCAGCCCCGACAGGGGTGGGTCACCCCTCCACTTT. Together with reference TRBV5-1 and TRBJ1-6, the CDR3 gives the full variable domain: KAGVTQTPRYLIKTRGQQVTLSCSPISGHRSVSWYQQTPGQGLQFLFEYFSETQRNKGNFPGRFSGRQFSNSRSEMNVSTLELGDSALYLCASSPDRGGSPLHFGNGTRLTVT.

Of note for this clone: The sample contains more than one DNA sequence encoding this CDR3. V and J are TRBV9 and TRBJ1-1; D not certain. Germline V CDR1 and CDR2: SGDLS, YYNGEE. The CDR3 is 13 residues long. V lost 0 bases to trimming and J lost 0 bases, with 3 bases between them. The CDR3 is CASSVALNTEAFF. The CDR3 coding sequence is TGTGCCAGCAGCGTAGCGTTGAACACTGAAGCTTTCTTT.

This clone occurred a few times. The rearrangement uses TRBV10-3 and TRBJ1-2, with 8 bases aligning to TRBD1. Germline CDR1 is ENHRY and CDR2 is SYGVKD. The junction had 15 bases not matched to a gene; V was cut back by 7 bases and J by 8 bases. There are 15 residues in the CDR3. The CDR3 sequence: CAITPALRQGTGYTF. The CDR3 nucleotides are TGTGCCATCACCCCGGCCCTAAGACAGGGGACCGGCTACACCTTC.

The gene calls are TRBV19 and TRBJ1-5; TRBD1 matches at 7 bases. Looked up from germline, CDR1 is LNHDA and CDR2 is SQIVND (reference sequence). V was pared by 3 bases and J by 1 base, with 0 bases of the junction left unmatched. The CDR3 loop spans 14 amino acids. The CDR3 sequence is CASSMGQSNQPQHF. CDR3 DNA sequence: TGTGCCAGTAGTATGGGACAGAGCAATCAGCCCCAGCATTTT.

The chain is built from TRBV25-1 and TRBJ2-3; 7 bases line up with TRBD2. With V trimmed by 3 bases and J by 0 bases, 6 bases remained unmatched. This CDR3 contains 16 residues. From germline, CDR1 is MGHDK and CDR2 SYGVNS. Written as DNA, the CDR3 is TGTGCCAGCAGTGAGGCCAGCGGGGCGAGCACAGATACGCAGTATTTT. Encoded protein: CASSEASGASTDTQYF.

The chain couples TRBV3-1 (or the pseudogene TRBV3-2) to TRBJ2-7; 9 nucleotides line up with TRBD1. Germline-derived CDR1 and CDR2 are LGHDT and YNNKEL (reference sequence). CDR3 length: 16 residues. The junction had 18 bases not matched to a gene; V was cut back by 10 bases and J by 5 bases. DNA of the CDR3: TGTGCCACCGACCAAAGTTCCGGTACAGGGGGCAACGAGCAGTACTTC. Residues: CATDQSSGTGGNEQYF.

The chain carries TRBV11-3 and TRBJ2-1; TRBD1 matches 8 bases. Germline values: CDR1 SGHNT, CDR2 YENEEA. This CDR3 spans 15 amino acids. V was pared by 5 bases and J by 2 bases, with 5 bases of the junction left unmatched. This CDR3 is CASSPRTGTYNEQFF. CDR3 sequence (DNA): TGTGCCAGCAGCCCCCGGACAGGGACCTACAATGAGCAGTTCTTC.

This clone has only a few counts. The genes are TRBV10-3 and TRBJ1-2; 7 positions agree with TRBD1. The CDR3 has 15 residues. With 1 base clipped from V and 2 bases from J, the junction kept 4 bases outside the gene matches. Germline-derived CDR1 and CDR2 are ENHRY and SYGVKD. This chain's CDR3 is CAISEYLQGNYGYTF. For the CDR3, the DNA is TGTGCCATCAGTGAGTACCTACAGGGGAACTATGGCTACACCTTC.

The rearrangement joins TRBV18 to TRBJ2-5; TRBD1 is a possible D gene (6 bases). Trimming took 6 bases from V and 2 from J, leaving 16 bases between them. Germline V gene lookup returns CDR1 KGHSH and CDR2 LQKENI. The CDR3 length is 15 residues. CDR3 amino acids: CASSPLSGVQETQYF. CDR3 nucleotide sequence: TGTGCCAGCTCCCCGTTGTCAGGGGTACAAGAGACCCAGTACTTC.

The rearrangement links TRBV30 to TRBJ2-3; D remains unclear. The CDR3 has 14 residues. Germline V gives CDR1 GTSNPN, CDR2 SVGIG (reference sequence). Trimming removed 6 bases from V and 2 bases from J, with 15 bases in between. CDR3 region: CACYLGSDTDTQYF. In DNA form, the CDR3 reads TGTGCCTGTTACCTCGGGTCGGACACAGATACGCAGTATTTT.

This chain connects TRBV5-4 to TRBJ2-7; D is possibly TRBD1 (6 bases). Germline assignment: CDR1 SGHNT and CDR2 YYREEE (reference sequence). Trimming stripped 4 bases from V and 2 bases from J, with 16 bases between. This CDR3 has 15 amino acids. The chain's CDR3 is CASSPGQTDTYEQYF. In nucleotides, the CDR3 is TGTGCCAGCAGCCCTGGACAGACGGACACCTACGAGCAGTACTTC.

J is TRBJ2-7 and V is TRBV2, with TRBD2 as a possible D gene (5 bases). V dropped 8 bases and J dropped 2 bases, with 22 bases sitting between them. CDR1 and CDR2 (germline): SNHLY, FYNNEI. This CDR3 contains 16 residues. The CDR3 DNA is TGTGCCAGCCTACGCCACCCGAGGGTAGACGCCTACGAGCAGTACTTC. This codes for CASLRHPRVDAYEQYF.